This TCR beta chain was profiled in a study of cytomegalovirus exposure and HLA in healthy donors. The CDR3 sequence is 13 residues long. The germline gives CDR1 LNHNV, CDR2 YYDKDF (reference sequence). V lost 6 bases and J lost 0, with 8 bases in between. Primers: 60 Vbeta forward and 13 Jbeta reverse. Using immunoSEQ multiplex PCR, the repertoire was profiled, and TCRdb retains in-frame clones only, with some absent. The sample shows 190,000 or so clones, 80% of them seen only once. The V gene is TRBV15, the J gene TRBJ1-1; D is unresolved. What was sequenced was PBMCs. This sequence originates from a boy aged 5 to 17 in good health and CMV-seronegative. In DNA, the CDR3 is TGTGCCACCAGTCGAAGCCTGAACACTGAAGCTTTCTTT. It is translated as CATSRSLNTEAFF. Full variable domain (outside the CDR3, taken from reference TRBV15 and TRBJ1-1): DAMVIQNPRYQVTQFGKPVTLSCSQTLNHNVMYWYQQKSSQAPKLLFHYYDKDFNNEADTPDNFQSRRPNTSFCFLDIRSPGLGDTAMYLCATSRSLNTEAFFGQGTRLTVV.